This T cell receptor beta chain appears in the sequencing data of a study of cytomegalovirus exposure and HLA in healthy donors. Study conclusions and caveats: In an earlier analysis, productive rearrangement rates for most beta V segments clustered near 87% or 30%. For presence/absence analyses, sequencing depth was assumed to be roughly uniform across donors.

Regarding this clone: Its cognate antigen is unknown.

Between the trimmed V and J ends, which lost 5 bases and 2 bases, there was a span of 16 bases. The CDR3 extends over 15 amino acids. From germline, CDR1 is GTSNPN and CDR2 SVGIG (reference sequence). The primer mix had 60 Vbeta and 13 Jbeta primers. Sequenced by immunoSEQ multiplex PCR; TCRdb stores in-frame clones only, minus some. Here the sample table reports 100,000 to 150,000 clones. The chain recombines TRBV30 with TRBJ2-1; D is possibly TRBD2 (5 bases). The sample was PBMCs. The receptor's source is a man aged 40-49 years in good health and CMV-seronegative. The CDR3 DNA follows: TGTGCCTGGTCTAAGCGGAGACATCCCTACAATGAGCAGTTCTTC. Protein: CAWSKRRHPYNEQFF.